This T cell receptor (beta chain) is from a study of blood T cell repertoires in COVID-19 (dated by TCRdb to 2020 to 2022). Regarding the research as a whole: Collaborator samples came from the United States, Italy and Spain and covered acute and convalescent phases of COVID-19. The samples were drawn from two sources: the first 160 participants of the ongoing ImmuneRACE study, and 1,000 to 1,500 subjects contributed by 6 global collaborators. A freely available public database, intended as a resource for researchers studying the immune response to SARS-CoV-2, is where the repertoires were released. The dataset comprised deeply sampled blood TCRbeta repertoires from subjects exposed to, actively infected with, or recovered from COVID-19. Where available, HLA class I and class II types were obtained from metadata supplied by the sample provider rather than from assay-based typing. Nearly every sample came with metadata listing a de-identified subject ID, COVID-19 status, age in years and sex. The material from the prospective study consisted of cDNA or gDNA derived from T cells, B-cell-depleted T cells, or PBMCs.

TCRbeta CDR3 regions were amplified from genomic DNA using the immunoSEQ Assay, a bias-controlled multiplex PCR. Under the source paper's analysis protocol: Within the assay, amplification of reference gene primers was used to estimate how many nucleated cells each sample contained. To quantify the absolute abundance of each unique TCRbeta CDR3 rearrangement, sequence reads were collapsed and filtered. Productive Simpson clonality was computed per sample as the square root of Simpson's diversity index over productive rearrangements. Here the immuneACCESS table is served through TCRdb, limited to in-frame sequences with V and J called. Missing clones are a known gap in these copies; in checked studies unresolved V genes cover under half, and the rest lacks a known reason. V, J and clone size are taken as reported in that table, and D and trimming were inferred from the DNA itself. For this sample there are 100,000 to 150,000 clones; over 60% appear just once. Together, the top ten hold under 2.5% of the sample.

Notes on this clone: No antigen is known for it. No base qualities exist here, and no much larger clone lies one base off it.

Results the study describes overall, beyond this receptor: How much clinical and demographic metadata was included differed by source and by participant, and the metadata was provided uncurated.

Whole blood was collected in K2EDTA tubes by collaborating institutions according to the institutions' own protocols. For TCRbeta analysis, collaborators shipped samples in one of three forms: frozen whole blood, isolated PBMCs, or DNA extracted from either of those sample types. Its CDR3 holds 16 amino acids, cysteine through phenylalanine. Left in the record is the CDR3 DNA by itself, 48 bases read in frame from the first base. From the germline V gene (reference sequence), CDR1 is LGHDT and CDR2 is YNNKEL. V drops 4 bases and J drops 0 bases, leaving 15 bases in between. The chain links TRBV3-1 (or the pseudogene TRBV3-2) with TRBJ2-5, with TRBD1 tentatively as D gene (6 bases match). The TCR was taken from a woman between 70 and 85 years old with acute or convalescent COVID-19. Sequencing was performed on peripheral blood. The DNA reads TGTGCCAGCAGCCGAAGAAAACAGGGCTACCAAGAGACCCAGTACTTC. Its protein product is CASSRRKQGYQETQYF.